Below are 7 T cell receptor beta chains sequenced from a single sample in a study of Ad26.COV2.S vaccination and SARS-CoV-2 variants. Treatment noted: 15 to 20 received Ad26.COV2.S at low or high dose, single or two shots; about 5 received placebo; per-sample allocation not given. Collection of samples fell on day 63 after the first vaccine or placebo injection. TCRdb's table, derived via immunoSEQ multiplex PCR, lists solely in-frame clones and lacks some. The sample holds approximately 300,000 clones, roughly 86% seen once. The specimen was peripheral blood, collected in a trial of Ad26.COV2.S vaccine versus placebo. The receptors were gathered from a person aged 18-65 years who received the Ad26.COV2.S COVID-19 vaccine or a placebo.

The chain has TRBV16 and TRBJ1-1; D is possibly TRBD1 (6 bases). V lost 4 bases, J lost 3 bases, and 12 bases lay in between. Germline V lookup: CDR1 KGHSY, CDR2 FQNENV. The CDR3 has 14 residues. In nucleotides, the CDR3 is TGTGCCAGCAGCCCTTTTGAGGGGGACACTGAAGCTTTCTTT. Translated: CASSPFEGDTEAFF.

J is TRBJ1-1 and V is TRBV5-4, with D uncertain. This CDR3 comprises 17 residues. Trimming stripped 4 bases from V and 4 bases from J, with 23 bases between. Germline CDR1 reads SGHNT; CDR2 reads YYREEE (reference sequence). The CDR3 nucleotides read TGTGCCAGCAGCCCGAATACACGAAAGGACTCAGGCACTGAAGCTTTCTTT. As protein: CASSPNTRKDSGTEAFF.

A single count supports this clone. The CDR3 spells CASSEPHEGLAGVDTQYF. The CDR3 region has the DNA TGTGCCAGCAGTGAACCCCATGAGGGCCTAGCGGGGGTGGATACGCAGTATTTT. J is TRBJ2-3 and V is TRBV6-1; 10 bases map to TRBD2. There are 18 residues in the CDR3. V gave up 2 bases and J gave up 6 bases; unmatched junction bases: 14. Germline CDR1 reads MNHNS; CDR2 reads SASEGT.

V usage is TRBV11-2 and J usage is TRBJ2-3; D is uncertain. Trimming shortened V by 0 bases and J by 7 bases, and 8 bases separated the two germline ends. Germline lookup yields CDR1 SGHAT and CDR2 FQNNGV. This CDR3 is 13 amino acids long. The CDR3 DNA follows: TGTGCCAGCAGCTTAGAAAGGGCAAATACGCAGTATTTT. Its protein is CASSLERANTQYF. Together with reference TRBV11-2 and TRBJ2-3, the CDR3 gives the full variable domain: EAGVAQSPRYKIIEKRQSVAFWCNPISGHATLYWYQQILGQGPKLLIQFQNNGVVDDSQLPKDRFSAERLKGVDSTLKIQPAKLEDSAVYLCASSLERANTQYFGPGTRLTVL.

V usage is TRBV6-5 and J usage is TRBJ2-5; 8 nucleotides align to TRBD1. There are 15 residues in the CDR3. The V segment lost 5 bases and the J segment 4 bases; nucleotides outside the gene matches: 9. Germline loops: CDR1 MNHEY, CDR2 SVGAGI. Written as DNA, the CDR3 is TGTGCCAGCAGTCTTAGGCAGGGGGCCGGAGAGACCCAGTACTTC. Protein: CASSLRQGAGETQYF.

CDR3 amino acids: CASSYEGLYEQYF. The DNA for the CDR3 is TGTGCCAGCAGCTACGAAGGCCTCTACGAGCAGTACTTC. This chain joins TRBV7-2 and TRBJ2-7, with D hard to call. The CDR3 has 13 amino acids. CDR1 SGHTA and CDR2 FQGNSA come from the germline V gene. V lost 4 bases to trimming and J lost 3 bases, with 10 bases between them.

The CDR3: CASSSSREAIGEAFF. CDR3 nucleotide sequence: TGTGCCAGCAGCTCTAGCAGGGAAGCGATTGGTGAAGCTTTCTTT. The V gene is TRBV7-9, the J gene TRBJ1-1; possible D gene TRBD1, 5 bases. Germline V CDR1 and CDR2: SEHNR, FQNEAQ (reference sequence). V was pared by 4 bases and J by 7 bases, with 19 bases between. The CDR3 has 15 amino acids.